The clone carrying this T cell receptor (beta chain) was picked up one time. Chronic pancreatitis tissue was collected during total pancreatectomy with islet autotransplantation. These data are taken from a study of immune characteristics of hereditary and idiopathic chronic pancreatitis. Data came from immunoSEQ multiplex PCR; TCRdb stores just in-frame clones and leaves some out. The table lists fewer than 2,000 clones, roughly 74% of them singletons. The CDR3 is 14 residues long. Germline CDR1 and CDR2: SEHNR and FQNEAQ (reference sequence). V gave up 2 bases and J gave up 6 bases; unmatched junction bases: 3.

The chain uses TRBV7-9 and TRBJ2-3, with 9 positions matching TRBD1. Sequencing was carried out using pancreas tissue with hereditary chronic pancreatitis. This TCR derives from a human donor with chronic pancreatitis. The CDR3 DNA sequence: TGTGCCAGCAGCTTACTAGGGACAGGGGATACGCAGTATTTT. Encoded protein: CASSLLGTGDTQYF.